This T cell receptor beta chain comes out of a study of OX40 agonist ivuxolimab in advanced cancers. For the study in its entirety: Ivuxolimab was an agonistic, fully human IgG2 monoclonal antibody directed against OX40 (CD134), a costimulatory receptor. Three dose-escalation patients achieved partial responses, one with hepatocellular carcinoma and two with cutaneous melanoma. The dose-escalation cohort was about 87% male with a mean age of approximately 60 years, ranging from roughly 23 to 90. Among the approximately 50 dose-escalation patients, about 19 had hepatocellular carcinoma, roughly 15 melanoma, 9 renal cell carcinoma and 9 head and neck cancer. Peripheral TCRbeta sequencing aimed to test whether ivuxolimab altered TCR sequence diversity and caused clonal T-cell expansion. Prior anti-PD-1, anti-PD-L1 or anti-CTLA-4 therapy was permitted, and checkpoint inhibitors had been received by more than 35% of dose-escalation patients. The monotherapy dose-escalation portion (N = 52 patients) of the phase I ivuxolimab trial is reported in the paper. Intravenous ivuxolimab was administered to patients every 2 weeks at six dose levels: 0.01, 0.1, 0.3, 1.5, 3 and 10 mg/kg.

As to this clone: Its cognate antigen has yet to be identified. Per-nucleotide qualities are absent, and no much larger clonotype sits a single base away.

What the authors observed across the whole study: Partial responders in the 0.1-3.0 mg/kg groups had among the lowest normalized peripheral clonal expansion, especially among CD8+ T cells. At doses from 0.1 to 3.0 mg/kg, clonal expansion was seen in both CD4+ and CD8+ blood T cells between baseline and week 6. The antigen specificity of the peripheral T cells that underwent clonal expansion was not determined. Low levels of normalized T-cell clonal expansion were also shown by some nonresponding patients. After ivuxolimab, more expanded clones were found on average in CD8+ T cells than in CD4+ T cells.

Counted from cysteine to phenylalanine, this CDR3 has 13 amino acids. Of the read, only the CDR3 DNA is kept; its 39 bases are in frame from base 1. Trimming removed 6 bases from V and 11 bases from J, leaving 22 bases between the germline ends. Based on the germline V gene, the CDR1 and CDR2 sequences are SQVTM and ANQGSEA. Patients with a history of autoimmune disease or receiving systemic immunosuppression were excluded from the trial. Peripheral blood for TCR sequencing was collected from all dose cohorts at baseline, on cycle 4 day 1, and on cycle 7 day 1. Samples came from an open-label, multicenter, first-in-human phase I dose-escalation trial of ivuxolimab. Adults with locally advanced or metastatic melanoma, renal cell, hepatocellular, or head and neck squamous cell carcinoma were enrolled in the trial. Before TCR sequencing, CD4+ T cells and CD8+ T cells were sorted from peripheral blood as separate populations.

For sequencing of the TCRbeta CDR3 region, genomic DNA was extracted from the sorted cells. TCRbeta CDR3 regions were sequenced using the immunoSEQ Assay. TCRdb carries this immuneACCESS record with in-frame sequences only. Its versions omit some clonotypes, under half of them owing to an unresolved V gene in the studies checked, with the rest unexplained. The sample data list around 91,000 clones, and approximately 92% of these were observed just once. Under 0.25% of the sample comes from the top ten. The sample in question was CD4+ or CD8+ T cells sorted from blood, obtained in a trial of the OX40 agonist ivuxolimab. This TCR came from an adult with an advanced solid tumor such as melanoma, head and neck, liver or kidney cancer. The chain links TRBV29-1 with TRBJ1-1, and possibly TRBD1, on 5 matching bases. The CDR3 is CSVTRGGGRGAFF. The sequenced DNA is TGCAGCGTCACCCGGGGGGGTGGAAGAGGGGCTTTCTTT.